These 6 T cell receptor beta chains came from one sample sequenced in a study of cytomegalovirus exposure and HLA in healthy donors. PCR used 60 Vbeta primers and 13 Jbeta primers. Repertoires were generated with immunoSEQ multiplex PCR, while TCRdb's copy carries only in-frame clones and drops some. The sample comprises about 150,000 clones, about 88% of which are singletons, and over 2.5% rests with the top ten. Sequencing was done on a sample of PBMCs. The source is a man aged 25 to 40 in good health and CMV-seropositive.

CDR3 nucleotide sequence: TGTGCCAGCAGCTTAGAACAGGGGCCTAACTATGGCTACACCTTC. Protein sequence: CASSLEQGPNYGYTF. The V gene is TRBV7-8, the J gene TRBJ1-2, with TRBD1 identical over 7 bases. The CDR3 spans 15 residues. V was clipped by 1 base and J by 0 bases; unmatched bases: 2. Germline V lookup: CDR1 SGHVS, CDR2 FQNEAQ.

The chain links TRBV27 to TRBJ2-3, with 11 bases aligning to TRBD2. Trimming at V came to 6 bases and at J to 2 bases, leaving 19 bases not matched to a gene. The CDR3 covers 20 residues. Germline V gene lookup returns CDR1 MNHEY and CDR2 SMNVEV (reference sequence). For the CDR3, the DNA is TGTGCCAGCAGCTCTGCCCCTCCCCGCGGACTAGCGGGCCTCACAGATACGCAGTATTTT. Protein product: CASSSAPPRGLAGLTDTQYF.

The J gene is TRBJ2-1, the V gene TRBV4-3, with TRBD2 matching over 7 bases. Unmatched junction bases numbered 4, after V lost 0 bases and J lost 5 bases. Germline values: CDR1 LGHNA, CDR2 YSLEER. This CDR3 region has 15 residues. The CDR3 sequence: CASSQDELANNEQFF. Written as DNA, the CDR3 is TGCGCCAGCAGCCAAGATGAACTAGCGAACAATGAGCAGTTCTTC.

The chain carries TRBV15 and TRBJ1-5; TRBD1 matches 8 bases. Germline loops: CDR1 LNHNV, CDR2 YYDKDF (reference sequence). V lost 3 bases and J lost 6; bases outside the gene matches: 4. This CDR3 is 14 amino acids long. In DNA, the CDR3 is TGTGCCACCAGCAGTCCAGGGGGCGGTCAGCCCCAGCATTTT. It is translated as CATSSPGGGQPQHF.

V and J are TRBV27 and TRBJ2-5; 7 nucleotides line up with TRBD2. The length of the CDR3 is 15 residues. Germline CDR1 and CDR2: MNHEY and SMNVEV (reference sequence). Trimming removed 2 bases from V and 4 bases from J; junction bases left unmatched: 7. DNA for the CDR3: TGTGCCAGCAGTTTAAGCCTGGGGAGGGCAGAGACCCAGTACTTC. Its translation is CASSLSLGRAETQYF.

V gene TRBV27 combines with J gene TRBJ2-1, with D uncertain. V gave up 5 bases and J gave up 7 bases, with 9 bases separating them. This CDR3 contains 12 residues. Germline CDR1 reads MNHEY; CDR2 reads SMNVEV (reference sequence). The DNA for the CDR3 is TGTGCCAGCAGTATTACAGAGAATGAGCAGTTCTTC. This encodes CASSITENEQFF.